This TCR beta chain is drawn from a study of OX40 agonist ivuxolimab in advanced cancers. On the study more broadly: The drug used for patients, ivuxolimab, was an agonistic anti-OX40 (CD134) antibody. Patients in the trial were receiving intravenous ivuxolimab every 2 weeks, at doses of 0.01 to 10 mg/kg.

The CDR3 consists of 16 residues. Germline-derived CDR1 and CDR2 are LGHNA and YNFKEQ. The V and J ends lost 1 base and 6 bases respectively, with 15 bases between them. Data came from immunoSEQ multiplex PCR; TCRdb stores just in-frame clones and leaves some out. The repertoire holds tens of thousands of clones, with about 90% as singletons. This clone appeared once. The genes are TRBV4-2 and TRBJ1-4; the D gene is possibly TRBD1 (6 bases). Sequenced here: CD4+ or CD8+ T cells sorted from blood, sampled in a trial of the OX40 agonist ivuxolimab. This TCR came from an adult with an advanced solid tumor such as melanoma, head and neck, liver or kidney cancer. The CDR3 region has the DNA TGTGCCAGCAGCCAAGTACAGGGATTTAATGATGAAAAACTGTTTTTT. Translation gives CASSQVQGFNDEKLFF.